The 20 T cell receptor beta chains given below trace back to one sample, sequenced in a study of cytomegalovirus exposure and HLA in healthy donors. Primers included in the PCR were 60 Vbeta and 13 Jbeta primers. Libraries were prepared by immunoSEQ multiplex PCR; TCRdb keeps only in-frame clonotypes and omits some of them. The top ten clones hold 1.4% to 1.5% of a sample with about 140,000 clones, approximately 82% of them seen once. The sequenced sample was PBMCs. The receptors come from a man between 25 and 39 years old in good health and CMV-seropositive.

J is TRBJ2-3 and V is TRBV19, with 8 bases identical to TRBD1. With V trimmed by 5 bases and J by 9 bases, 10 bases remained unmatched. Germline assignment: CDR1 LNHDA and CDR2 SQIVND (reference sequence). The CDR3 loop spans 14 amino acids. This CDR3 reads CASSLGQGGWTQYF. The CDR3 DNA follows: TGTGCCAGTAGTTTAGGACAGGGTGGGTGGACGCAGTATTTT.

The genes are TRBV7-9 and TRBJ1-4; 7 bases are shared with TRBD1. Trimming at V came to 5 bases and at J to 3 bases, leaving 3 bases not matched to a gene. Germline lookup yields CDR1 SEHNR and CDR2 FQNEAQ (reference sequence). The CDR3 length is 14 residues. The CDR3 region is CASSQGEANEKLFF. CDR3 in DNA: TGTGCCAGCAGCCAGGGGGAGGCTAATGAAAAACTGTTTTTT.

Notes on this clone: Within the sample, other DNA sequences also encode this same CDR3. V is TRBV18 and J is TRBJ2-7; the match to TRBD2 covers 12 bases. Germline loops: CDR1 KGHSH, CDR2 LQKENI. The length of the CDR3 is 14 residues. V trimming: 3 bases; J trimming: 5 bases; junction bases outside the gene matches: 2. CDR3 in DNA: TGTGCCAGCTCACCGGGACTAGCGGGTGACGAGCAGTACTTC. Translated: CASSPGLAGDEQYF.

This clone showed up just once. Written as DNA, the CDR3 is TGTGCCAGCAGTTTATCGAGGGTAGCGGGAGACGGGGAGCTGTTTTTT. Its translation: CASSLSRVAGDGELFF. This chain connects TRBV27 to TRBJ2-2, with 9 bases that match TRBD2. This CDR3 has 16 amino acids. Looked up from germline, CDR1 is MNHEY and CDR2 is SMNVEV (reference sequence). V was clipped by 0 bases and J by 7 bases; unmatched bases: 6.

The CDR3 loop reads CASSPGTRGTDEQFF. The CDR3 bases are TGTGCCAGCAGTCCCGGGACTAGGGGTACAGATGAGCAGTTCTTC. The chain is built from TRBV28 and TRBJ2-1, with 8 bases fitting TRBD2. The CDR3 length is 15 residues. Trimming at V came to 5 bases and at J to 8 bases, leaving 11 bases not matched to a gene. Germline CDR1 reads MDHEN; CDR2 reads SYDVKM.

The genes are TRBV5-1 and TRBJ1-1; D perhaps matches TRBD1 (6 bases). Germline-derived CDR1 and CDR2 are SGHRS and YFSETQ. The V gene lost 4 bases and the J gene lost 7 bases, with 17 bases spanning the gap. This CDR3 is built from 14 residues. CDR3 region: CASSPSGHNNEAFF. CDR3 coding DNA: TGCGCCAGCAGCCCCTCGGGACACAATAATGAAGCTTTCTTT.

The rearrangement joins TRBV5-1 to TRBJ2-3; 7 bases are a match to TRBD1. V trimming: 2 bases; J trimming: 4 bases; junction bases outside the gene matches: 4. The germline CDR1 and CDR2 sequences are SGHRS and YFSETQ. The CDR3 runs to 14 residues. CDR3 sequence: CASSFLTGPDTQYF. CDR3 bases: TGCGCCAGCAGCTTTTTGACAGGGCCAGATACGCAGTATTTT.

This sequence joins TRBV27 and TRBJ2-7; TRBD2 matches at 9 bases. The germline V gene has CDR1 MNHEY and CDR2 SMNVEV (reference sequence). V lost 0 bases, J lost 6 bases, and 9 bases stayed unmatched. CDR3 size: 16 residues. The CDR3 spells CASSLSSVAGAREQYF. Written as DNA, the CDR3 is TGTGCCAGCAGTTTATCGTCGGTAGCGGGAGCCCGCGAGCAGTACTTC.

This clone was counted a few times. The chain is built from TRBV6-5 and TRBJ1-1; D is ambiguous. V gave up 5 bases and J gave up 6 bases, with 16 bases separating them. This CDR3 is 14 amino acids long. Germline V gives CDR1 MNHEY, CDR2 SVGAGI. The CDR3, as DNA: TGTGCCAGCAGTACGGACGGGGAGGGCTCTGAAGCTTTCTTT. Its translation is CASSTDGEGSEAFF.

With respect to this clone: The junction shows a germline mismatch at one end, possibly a read error. This rearrangement joins TRBV10-2 to TRBJ1-6; D remains unclear. The CDR3 totals 14 residues. CDR1 and CDR2 (germline): WSHSY, SAAADI. The DNA for the CDR3 is TGCGCCGGCAGTGTTACACCCTATAATTCACCCCTCCACTTT. Protein: CAGSVTPYNSPLHF.

This clone turned up a few times. The genes are TRBV5-1 and TRBJ1-4; 10 nucleotides agree with TRBD1. This CDR3 has 16 residues. With V trimmed by 0 bases and J by 6 bases, 5 bases remained unmatched. Per germline, CDR1 SGHRS and CDR2 YFSETQ. CDR3 coding DNA: TGCGCCAGCAGCTTGGGGACAGGGGGAAGGTATGAAAAACTGTTTTTT. Translated: CASSLGTGGRYEKLFF.

To note about this clone: The junction departs from the called germline gene at one end, perhaps through a read error. The gene calls are TRBV7-9 and TRBJ1-2, with unresolved D. The germline V gene has CDR1 SEHNR and CDR2 FQNEAQ (reference sequence). This CDR3 spans 13 amino acids. Written as DNA, the CDR3 is TGTTCCAGCAGCACTAACCCCGACTATGGCTACACCTTC. Protein sequence: CSSSTNPDYGYTF.

V is TRBV25-1 and J is TRBJ2-1; 8 bases map to TRBD2. V lost 9 bases to trimming and J lost 5 bases; unmatched junction nucleotides: 6. CDR1 is MGHDK and CDR2 is SYGVNS in the germline V gene. The CDR3 is made up of 13 amino acids. CDR3 coding DNA: TGTGCCAGTACGACTAGCGTGGACAATGAGCAGTTCTTC. This gives the protein CASTTSVDNEQFF.

The V call is TRBV27, the J call TRBJ2-1; TRBD2 matches at 9 bases. Per germline, CDR1 MNHEY and CDR2 SMNVEV (reference sequence). This CDR3 is built from 16 residues. After removal of 4 bases from V and 5 bases from J, the junction contained 9 bases not matched to a gene. CDR3 sequence: CASSSLPSGENNEQFF. CDR3 bases: TGTGCCAGCAGTTCCCTTCCTAGCGGGGAGAACAATGAGCAGTTCTTC.

Only a few counts were recorded for this clone. V gene TRBV7-2 combines with J gene TRBJ1-5; D unclear. This CDR3 has 15 amino acids. Germline CDR1 reads SGHTA; CDR2 reads FQGNSA. Trimming removed 0 bases from V and 6 bases from J, with 12 bases in between. The CDR3 DNA is TGTGCCAGCAGCTTAGCGTATGGGCCGAGTCAGCCCCAGCATTTT. Its protein is CASSLAYGPSQPQHF. Full variable domain (rest looked up from reference TRBV7-2 and TRBJ1-5): GAGVSQSPSNKVTEKGKDVELRCDPISGHTALYWYRQSLGQGLEFLIYFQGNSAPDKSGLPSDRFSAERTGGSVSTLTIQRTQQEDSAVYLCASSLAYGPSQPQHFGDGTRLSIL.

As concerns this clone: Distinct nucleotide sequences in the sample also encode this CDR3. The V gene is TRBV9, the J gene TRBJ2-7; 7 nucleotides align to TRBD1. The CDR3 loop spans 16 amino acids. V lost 4 bases to trimming and J lost 2 bases; unmatched junction nucleotides: 12. The germline CDR1 and CDR2 sequences are SGDLS and YYNGEE. CDR3 in DNA: TGTGCCAGCAGCCCGAGCGCTGGGACAGCCACCTACGAGCAGTACTTC. Protein product: CASSPSAGTATYEQYF.

This clone was detected only a few times. This chain's CDR3 is CASSVAGTFRYEQYF. The CDR3 nucleotides are TGTGCCAGCAGCGTAGCAGGTACCTTTCGCTACGAGCAGTACTTC. The chain joins TRBV9 to TRBJ2-7; D is unresolved. V lost 0 bases and J lost 3, with 13 bases in between. The V gene's germline CDR1 is SGDLS and CDR2 YYNGEE. The CDR3 runs 15 residues.

This clone was counted only a few times. The rearrangement joins TRBV10-2 to TRBJ2-3; D perhaps matches TRBD1 (8 bases). The CDR3 loop spans 15 amino acids. The V end lost 8 bases, the J end lost 5 bases, and 20 bases lay between the germline ends. Per germline, CDR1 WSHSY and CDR2 SAAADI. The CDR3 DNA follows: TGCGCCAGCTCAATACGGACAGGGAGGGTAGATACGCAGTATTTT. Protein: CASSIRTGRVDTQYF.

The chain couples TRBV7-9 to TRBJ1-2, with TRBD1 matching over 9 bases. The junction had 8 bases not matched to a gene; V was cut back by 4 bases and J by 8 bases. The CDR3 length is 14 residues. In germline, CDR1 is SEHNR, CDR2 FQNEAQ (reference sequence). The CDR3 here is CASSSGQGHTGYTF. CDR3 bases: TGTGCCAGCAGCTCCGGACAGGGGCATACGGGCTACACCTTC.

The chain uses TRBV11-3 and TRBJ1-1; D remains ambiguous. CDR1 and CDR2 from the germline V gene are SGHNT and YENEEA. This CDR3 has 14 residues. V lost 5 bases and J lost 1, with 11 bases in between. CDR3 protein: CASSRAATNTEAFF. In nucleotides, the CDR3 is TGTGCCAGCAGCCGAGCGGCAACGAACACTGAAGCTTTCTTT.